This section outlines one T cell receptor (beta chain) sequence together with its context. Antigen: not known. Time point: patch test 1, 2 weeks after DPC sensitization. Documented treatment: therapeutic diphenylcyclopropenone sensitization with weekly scalp DPC. TCRdb used MiXCR to reprocess the RACE reads, holding one entry per CDR3 protein. The data contain around 340,000 distinct CDR3 sequences, approximately 6.3% of them singletons. This sample stems from a study of human T cells and chemical hapten exposure. Study background: Investigators sensitized about 2 cm by about 2 cm of upper inner arm skin with 2% DPC. General study results and limits: Patch test scores rose with PT1 expanded TCR counts, a positive correlation. Alopecia affected the donors, so their immune response may differ from healthy people's. Clustering by CDR3 similarity yielded significantly more large clusters from expanded TCRs than controls.

This clonotype originated in a woman under 30 with alopecia areata. Some clones in this sample may be carry-over from other donors' samples. Sample: whole blood, taken in connection with sensitization to the hapten diphenylcyclopropenone (DPC).

CDR3 loop: CASSATSGGASDTQYF. Here the CDR3 DNA reads TGTGCCAGCAGTGCGACTAGCGGGGGGGCCTCAGATACGCAGTATTTT. The chain recombines TRBV6-4 with TRBJ2-3, with 14 positions matching TRBD2. The CDR3 contains 16 residues. The J segment lost 4 bases and the V segment lost 4 bases, leaving 4 bases of the junction unmatched. Germline V gene data show CDR1 as MRHNA and CDR2 as SNTAGT.